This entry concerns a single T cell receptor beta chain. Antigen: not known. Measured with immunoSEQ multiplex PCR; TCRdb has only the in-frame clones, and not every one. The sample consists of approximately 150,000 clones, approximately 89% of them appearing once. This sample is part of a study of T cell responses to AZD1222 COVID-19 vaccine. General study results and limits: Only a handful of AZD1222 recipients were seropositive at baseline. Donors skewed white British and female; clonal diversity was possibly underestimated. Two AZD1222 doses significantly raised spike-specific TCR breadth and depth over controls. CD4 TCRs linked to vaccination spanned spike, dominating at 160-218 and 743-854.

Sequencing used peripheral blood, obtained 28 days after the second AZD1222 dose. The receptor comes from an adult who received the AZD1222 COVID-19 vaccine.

The CDR3 sequence: CASSVSPAGDATNEKLFF. The CDR3 DNA sequence: TGTGCCAGCAGTGTCTCCCCTGCAGGAGATGCAACTAATGAAAAACTGTTTTTT. The chain links TRBV25-1 to TRBJ1-4; no reliable D call. The germline CDR1 and CDR2 sequences are MGHDK and SYGVNS. V was clipped by 4 bases and J by 0 bases, with 18 bases between them. The CDR3 contains 18 residues.